A selection of T cell receptor beta chains follows, all from one sample in a study of blood T cell repertoires in COVID-19. Sequenced by immunoSEQ multiplex PCR; TCRdb stores in-frame clones only, minus some. The sample comprises some 490,000 clones, 80% to 90% of which are singletons, and approximately 3.2% rests with the top ten. Sequencing was done on a sample of peripheral blood. The receptors come from a human donor in a cohort sampled during active COVID-19. Both conserved end residues are part of each CDR3. Each record gives: V gene, clone size, D gene, J gene, CDR3 protein, CDR3 DNA. A D gene is named only where the DNA matches it firmly. Only part of the rows carry a size: once, few, many, or a class if the clone is expanded.

>TRBV9|-|-|TRBJ2-5
CASSGLGGRQTQYF
TGTGCCAGCAGCGGGTTGGGGGGTCGACAGACCCAGTACTTC
>TRBV2|once|-|TRBJ1-2
CASSKQTGLSHGYTF
TGTGCCAGCAGTAAGCAAACAGGCTTGAGCCATGGCTACACCTTC
>TRBV6-2/TRBV6-3|once|-|TRBJ2-2
CASSPSLPTGELFF
TGTGCCAGCAGCCCCAGTCTCCCCACCGGGGAGCTGTTTTTT
>TRBV11-2|-|-|TRBJ1-1
CASSWVRGVNTEAFF
TGTGCCAGCAGCTGGGTGCGGGGGGTGAACACTGAAGCTTTCTTT
>TRBV28|-|-|TRBJ1-3
CASSFTQQGKGNTIYF
TGTGCCAGCAGTTTCACGCAACAGGGTAAAGGAAACACCATATATTTT
>TRBV3-1/TRBV3-2|-|TRBD2|TRBJ2-7
CASSQVHREGKQSF
TGTGCCAGCAGCCAAGTTCACCGGGAGGGCAAGCAGTCCTTC
>TRBV28|-|-|TRBJ2-7
CASSFGGQRVYEQYF
TGTGCCAGCAGTTTCGGGGGACAGCGAGTCTACGAGCAGTACTTC
>TRBV3-1/TRBV3-2|-|TRBD1|TRBJ2-1
CASSQGGTGSGNEQFF
TGTGCCAGCAGCCAAGGGGGGACAGGGTCGGGCAATGAGCAGTTCTTC
>TRBV15|-|TRBD2|TRBJ2-1
CATSRHISGRANEQFF
TGTGCCACCAGCAGACATATTAGCGGGAGGGCCAATGAGCAGTTCTTC
>TRBV13|-|-|TRBJ1-3
CASSLGAMSGNTIYF
TGTGCCAGCAGCTTAGGGGCAATGTCTGGAAACACCATATATTTT
>TRBV19|-|-|TRBJ2-5
CASSIGRGWETQYF
TGTGCCAGTAGTATAGGTCGGGGTTGGGAGACCCAGTACTTC
>TRBV7-8|few|TRBD2|TRBJ2-7
CASSLGWGTSGRAYEQYF
TGTGCCAGCAGCTTAGGATGGGGGACTAGCGGGAGGGCCTACGAGCAGTACTTC
>TRBV5-1|-|TRBD2|TRBJ2-2
CASSLALAGGELFF
TGCGCCAGCAGCTTGGCCCTAGCGGGAGGGGAGCTGTTTTTT
>TRBV7-9|-|TRBD1|TRBJ2-3
CASSLTGQGVYADTQYF
TGTGCCAGCAGCCTCACGGGACAGGGTGTTTACGCAGATACGCAGTATTTT
>TRBV18|-|-|TRBJ1-2
CASSPSGLQHYGYTF
TGTGCCAGCTCACCCTCGGGACTCCAGCACTATGGCTACACCTTC
>TRBV20-1|-|TRBD1|TRBJ2-7
CRARDSYEQYF
TGCAGGGCGAGGGACAGCTACGAGCAGTACTTC
>TRBV28|-|-|TRBJ1-1
CASSSLPQGRNTEAFF
TGTGCCAGCAGTTCCCTTCCACAGGGCAGGAACACTGAAGCTTTCTTT
>TRBV3-1/TRBV3-2|-|-|TRBJ1-1
CASSPRVDTEAFF
TGTGCCAGCAGCCCGAGGGTGGACACTGAAGCTTTCTTT
>TRBV2|-|TRBD2|TRBJ2-1
CASTPGLAYEQFF
TGTGCCAGTACCCCGGGACTAGCTTATGAGCAGTTCTTC
>TRBV28|-|-|TRBJ1-2
CASSPGNGGYGYTF
TGTGCCAGCAGCCCAGGAAACGGGGGCTATGGCTACACCTTC
>TRBV15|-|-|TRBJ2-3
CATSRDATADTQYF
TGTGCCACCAGCAGAGATGCTACGGCAGATACGCAGTATTTT
>TRBV11-2|-|-|TRBJ2-2
CASSLDPPSSTGELFF
TGTGCCAGCAGCTTAGATCCACCTTCGAGCACCGGGGAGCTGTTTTTT
>TRBV7-3|few|-|TRBJ2-3
CASAPRSAANVDTQYF
TGTGCCAGCGCCCCGAGGTCGGCGGCAAACGTCGATACGCAGTATTTT
>TRBV6-5|-|-|TRBJ1-1
CASGGAGNTEAFF
TGTGCCAGCGGAGGGGCAGGGAACACTGAAGCTTTCTTT
>TRBV28|-|TRBD1|TRBJ2-1
CASSGTGGLDEQFF
TGTGCCAGCAGCGGGACAGGGGGCCTTGATGAGCAGTTCTTC
>TRBV4-3|-|-|TRBJ2-2
CASSQDHQAPNGELFF
TGCGCCAGCAGCCAAGATCACCAAGCCCCGAACGGGGAGCTGTTTTTT
>TRBV7-2|-|TRBD2|TRBJ2-7
CASSLEGGLDYEQYF
TGTGCCAGCAGCTTAGAGGGGGGACTAGACTACGAGCAGTACTTC
>TRBV10-3|-|-|TRBJ2-6
CAISDYRTYTNVLTF
TGTGCCATCAGTGATTACAGGACATATACCAACGTCCTGACTTTC
>TRBV2|once|-|TRBJ1-2
CASSEVPEVGYTF
TGTGCCAGCAGTGAAGTACCCGAGGTTGGCTACACCTTC
>TRBV9|-|TRBD1|TRBJ1-1
CASSYGVQGANTEAFF
TGTGCCAGCAGCTATGGAGTACAGGGGGCTAACACTGAAGCTTTCTTT
>TRBV27|-|-|TRBJ1-1
CASSSGGPGNTEAFF
TGTGCCAGCAGTTCCGGCGGTCCGGGGAACACTGAAGCTTTCTTT
>TRBV18|-|TRBD2|TRBJ2-7
CASSPGLAGMEQYF
TGTGCCAGCTCGCCGGGACTAGCGGGAATGGAGCAGTACTTC
>TRBV19|-|TRBD1|TRBJ2-6
CASSSPGQGSLSGANVLTF
TGTGCCAGTAGTTCACCGGGACAGGGCTCCCTCTCTGGGGCCAACGTCCTGACTTTC
>TRBV25-1|-|-|TRBJ2-5
CASSEDLNRARRETQYF
TGTGCCAGCAGTGAGGACCTGAACAGGGCGCGGAGGGAGACCCAGTACTTC
>TRBV19|-|TRBD2|TRBJ2-1
CASSIGWLAGINEQFF
TGTGCCAGTAGTATTGGCTGGCTAGCGGGAATAAATGAGCAGTTCTTC
>TRBV7-2|-|-|TRBJ1-1
CASSFQGIPEAFF
TGTGCCAGCAGCTTTCAGGGGATCCCTGAAGCTTTCTTT
>TRBV6-4|-|-|TRBJ1-3
CAVGCQGTYGNTIYF
TGTGCCGTCGGATGTCAGGGAACCTATGGAAACACCATATATTTT
>TRBV5-1|-|-|TRBJ1-1
CASSLEGRGVTEAFF
TGCGCCAGCAGCTTGGAAGGCAGGGGCGTCACTGAAGCTTTCTTT
>TRBV5-1|-|TRBD1|TRBJ1-2
CASSSGQGGGYTF
TGCGCCAGCAGCTCGGGACAGGGGGGAGGCTACACCTTC